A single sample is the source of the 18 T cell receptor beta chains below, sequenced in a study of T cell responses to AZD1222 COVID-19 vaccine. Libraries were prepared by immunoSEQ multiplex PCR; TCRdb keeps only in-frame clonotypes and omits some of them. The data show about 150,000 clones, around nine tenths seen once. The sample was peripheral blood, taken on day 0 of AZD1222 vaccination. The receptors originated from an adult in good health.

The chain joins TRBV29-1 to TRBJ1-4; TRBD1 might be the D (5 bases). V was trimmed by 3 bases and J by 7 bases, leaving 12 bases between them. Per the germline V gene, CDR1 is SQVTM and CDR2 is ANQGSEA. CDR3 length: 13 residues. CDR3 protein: CSVDERGSEKLFF. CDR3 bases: TGCAGCGTTGACGAACGGGGGAGTGAAAAACTGTTTTTT.

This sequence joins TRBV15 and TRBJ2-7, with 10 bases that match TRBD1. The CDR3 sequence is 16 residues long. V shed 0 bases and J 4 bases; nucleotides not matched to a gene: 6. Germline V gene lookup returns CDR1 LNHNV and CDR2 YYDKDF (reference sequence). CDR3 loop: CATSREQTGGAYEQYF. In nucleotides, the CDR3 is TGTGCCACCAGCAGAGAGCAGACAGGGGGCGCGTACGAGCAGTACTTC.

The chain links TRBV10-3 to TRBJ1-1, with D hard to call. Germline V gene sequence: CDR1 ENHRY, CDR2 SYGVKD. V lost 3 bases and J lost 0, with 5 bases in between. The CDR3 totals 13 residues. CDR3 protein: CAISDSMNTEAFF. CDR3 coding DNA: TGTGCCATCAGTGACAGCATGAACACTGAAGCTTTCTTT.

CDR3 DNA: TGTGCCAGCAGCTTAGGACTAGCGGATTACAATGAGCAGTTCTTC. It translates to CASSLGLADYNEQFF. This chain joins TRBV11-2 and TRBJ2-1, with 9 nucleotides matching TRBD2. CDR1 SGHAT and CDR2 FQNNGV come from the germline V gene. The CDR3 sequence is 15 residues long. V was clipped by 1 base and J by 4 bases; unmatched bases: 2.

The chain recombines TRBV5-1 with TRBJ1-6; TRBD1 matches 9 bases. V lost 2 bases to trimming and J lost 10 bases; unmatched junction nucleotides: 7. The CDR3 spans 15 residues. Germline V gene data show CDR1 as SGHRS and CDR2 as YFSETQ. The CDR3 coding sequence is TGCGCCAGCAGCTTATCACAGGGGGCAAACTCACCCCTCCACTTT. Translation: CASSLSQGANSPLHF. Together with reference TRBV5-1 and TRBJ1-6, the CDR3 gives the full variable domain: KAGVTQTPRYLIKTRGQQVTLSCSPISGHRSVSWYQQTPGQGLQFLFEYFSETQRNKGNFPGRFSGRQFSNSRSEMNVSTLELGDSALYLCASSLSQGANSPLHFGNGTRLTVT.

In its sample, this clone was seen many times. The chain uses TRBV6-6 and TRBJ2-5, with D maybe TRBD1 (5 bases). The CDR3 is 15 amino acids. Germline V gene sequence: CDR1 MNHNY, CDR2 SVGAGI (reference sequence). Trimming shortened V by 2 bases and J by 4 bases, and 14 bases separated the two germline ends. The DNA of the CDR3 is TGTGCCAGCAGTTACGCATCAGGGCAGTTAGAGACCCAGTACTTC. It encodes CASSYASGQLETQYF.

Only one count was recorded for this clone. CDR3 nucleotide sequence: TGTGCCAGCAGCCTGGAGGGAAATGGCTACACCTTC. Protein product: CASSLEGNGYTF. The chain joins TRBV12-3 or TRBV12-4 to TRBJ1-2; D is unresolved. The CDR3 length is 12 residues. V was clipped by 6 bases and J by 6 bases, with 11 bases between them.

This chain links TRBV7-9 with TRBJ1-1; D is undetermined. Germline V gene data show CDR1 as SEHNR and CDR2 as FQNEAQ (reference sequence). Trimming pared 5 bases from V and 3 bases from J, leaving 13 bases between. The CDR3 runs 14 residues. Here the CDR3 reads CASSPHGVHTEAFF. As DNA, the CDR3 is TGTGCCAGCAGCCCCCATGGGGTCCACACTGAAGCTTTCTTT.

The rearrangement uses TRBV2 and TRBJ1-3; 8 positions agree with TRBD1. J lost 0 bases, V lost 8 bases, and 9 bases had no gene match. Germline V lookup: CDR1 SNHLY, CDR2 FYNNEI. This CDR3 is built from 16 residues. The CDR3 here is CASLPGQAHSGNTIYF. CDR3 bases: TGTGCCAGCCTGCCGGGACAGGCTCACTCTGGAAACACCATATATTTT.

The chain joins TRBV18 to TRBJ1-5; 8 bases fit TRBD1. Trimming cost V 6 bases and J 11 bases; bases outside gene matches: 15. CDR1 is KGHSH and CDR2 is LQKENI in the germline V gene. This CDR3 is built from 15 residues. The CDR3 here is CASSKTGTGDRAQHF. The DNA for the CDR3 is TGTGCCAGCTCGAAAACCGGGACAGGCGACCGGGCCCAGCATTTT.

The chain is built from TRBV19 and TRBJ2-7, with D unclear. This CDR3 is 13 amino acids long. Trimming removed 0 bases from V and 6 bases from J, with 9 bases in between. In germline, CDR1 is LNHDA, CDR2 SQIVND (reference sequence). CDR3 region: CASSIDKWGEQYF. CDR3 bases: TGTGCCAGTAGTATAGATAAATGGGGCGAGCAGTACTTC.

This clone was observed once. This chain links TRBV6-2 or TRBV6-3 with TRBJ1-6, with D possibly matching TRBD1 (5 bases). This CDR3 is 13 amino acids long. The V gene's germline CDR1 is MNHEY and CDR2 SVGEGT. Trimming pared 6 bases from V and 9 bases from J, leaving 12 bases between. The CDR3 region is CASSPDIPSPLHF. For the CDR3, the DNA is TGTGCCAGCAGCCCGGACATTCCTTCACCCCTCCACTTT.

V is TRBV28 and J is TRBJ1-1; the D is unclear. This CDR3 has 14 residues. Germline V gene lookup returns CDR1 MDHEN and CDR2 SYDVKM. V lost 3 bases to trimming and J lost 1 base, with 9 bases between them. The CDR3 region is CASSFEAWNTEAFF. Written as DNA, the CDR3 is TGTGCCAGCAGTTTTGAGGCTTGGAACACTGAAGCTTTCTTT.

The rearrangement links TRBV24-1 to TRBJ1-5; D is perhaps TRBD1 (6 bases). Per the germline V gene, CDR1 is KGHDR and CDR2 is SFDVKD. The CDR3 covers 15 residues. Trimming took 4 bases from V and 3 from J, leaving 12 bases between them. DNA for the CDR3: TGTGCCACCAGTGAGGGGGGCCCCTACAATCAGCCCCAGCATTTT. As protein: CATSEGGPYNQPQHF.

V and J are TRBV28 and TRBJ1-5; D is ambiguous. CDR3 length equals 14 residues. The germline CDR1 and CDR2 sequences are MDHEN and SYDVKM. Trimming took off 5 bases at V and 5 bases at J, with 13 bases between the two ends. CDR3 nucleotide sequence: TGTGCCAGCAGTCTTCTGGGGAAAGATCAGCCCCAGCATTTT. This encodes CASSLLGKDQPQHF.

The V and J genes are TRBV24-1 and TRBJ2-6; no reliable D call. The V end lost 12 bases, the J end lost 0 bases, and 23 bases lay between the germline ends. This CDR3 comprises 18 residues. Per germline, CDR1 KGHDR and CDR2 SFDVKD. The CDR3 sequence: CAENPRQSSNSGANVLTF. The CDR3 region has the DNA TGTGCCGAGAACCCCCGACAATCGTCGAACTCTGGGGCCAACGTCCTGACTTTC.

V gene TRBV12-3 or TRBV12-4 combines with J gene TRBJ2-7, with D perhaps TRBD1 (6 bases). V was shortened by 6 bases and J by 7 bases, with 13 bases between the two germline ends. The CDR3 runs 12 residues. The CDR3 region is CASRLGAGEQYF. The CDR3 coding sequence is TGTGCCAGCAGGTTGGGGGCTGGGGAGCAGTACTTC.

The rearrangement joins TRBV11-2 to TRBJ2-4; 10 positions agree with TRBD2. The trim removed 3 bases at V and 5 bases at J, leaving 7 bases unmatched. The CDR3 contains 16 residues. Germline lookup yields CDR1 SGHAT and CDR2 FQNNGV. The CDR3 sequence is CASSLASGRAENIQYF. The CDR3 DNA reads TGTGCCAGCAGCTTGGCAAGCGGGAGGGCCGAAAACATTCAGTACTTC.